These T cell receptor beta chains were read from a single sample in a study of blood T cell repertoires in COVID-19. Assay used: immunoSEQ multiplex PCR; TCRdb lists only in-frame clones, some missing. The sample lists 160,000 or so clones; about 83% were seen once. The sample taken for sequencing was peripheral blood. The receptor source for this set is a man aged 65-85 years who had recovered from COVID-19. The conserved cysteine and the conserved F or W are not part of the CDR3 here.

TRBV7-2	TRBJ1-1	ASSLQNTEAF
TRBV19	TRBJ1-5	ASSIAGGDQPQH
TRBV5-1	TRBJ2-1	ASSSAGGSYNEQF
TRBV6-6	TRBJ2-5	ASKPNDSGETQY
TRBV7-6	TRBJ2-7	ASSRGRNQGYEQY
TRBV27	TRBJ2-1	ASSGGRDEQF
TRBV19	TRBJ2-5	ASSNRDRETQY
TRBV10-3	TRBJ2-5	AIALSLAGGETQY
TRBV11-2	TRBJ2-5	ASSAGTEETQY
TRBV3-1/TRBV3-2	TRBJ2-7	ASSPAAGGTYEQY
TRBV5-1	TRBJ1-1	ASSPGQGGGRGEAF
TRBV2	TRBJ2-1	ASRESPISYNEQF
TRBV6-5	TRBJ2-3	ASSYWAGASTDTQY
TRBV6-5	TRBJ2-7	ASSPDRGAYEQY